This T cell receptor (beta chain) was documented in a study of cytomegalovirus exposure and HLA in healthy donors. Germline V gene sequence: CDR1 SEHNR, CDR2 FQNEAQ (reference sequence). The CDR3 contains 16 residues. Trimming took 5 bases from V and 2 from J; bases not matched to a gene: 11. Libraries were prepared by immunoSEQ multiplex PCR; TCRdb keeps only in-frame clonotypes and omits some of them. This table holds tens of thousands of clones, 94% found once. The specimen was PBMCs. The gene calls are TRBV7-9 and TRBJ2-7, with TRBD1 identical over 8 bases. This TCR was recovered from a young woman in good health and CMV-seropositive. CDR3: CASSPQTGEGAYEQYF. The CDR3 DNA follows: TGTGCCAGCAGCCCACAGACAGGGGAAGGGGCCTACGAGCAGTACTTC.